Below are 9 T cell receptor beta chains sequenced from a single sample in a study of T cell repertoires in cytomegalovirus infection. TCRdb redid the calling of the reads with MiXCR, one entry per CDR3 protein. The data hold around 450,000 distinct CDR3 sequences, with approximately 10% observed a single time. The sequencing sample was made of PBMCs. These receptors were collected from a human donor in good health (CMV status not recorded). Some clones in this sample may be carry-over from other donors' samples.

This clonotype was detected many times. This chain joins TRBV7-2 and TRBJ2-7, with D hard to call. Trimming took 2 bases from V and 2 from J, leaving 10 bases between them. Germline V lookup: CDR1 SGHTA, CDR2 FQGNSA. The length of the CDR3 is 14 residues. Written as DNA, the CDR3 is TGTGCCAGCAGCTTAACTTTCGTGGCCTACGAGCAGTACTTC. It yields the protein CASSLTFVAYEQYF.

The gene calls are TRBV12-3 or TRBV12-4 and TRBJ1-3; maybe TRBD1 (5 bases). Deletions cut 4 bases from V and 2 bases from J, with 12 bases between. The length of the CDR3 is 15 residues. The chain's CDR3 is CASSSIQVAGNTIYF. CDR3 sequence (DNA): TGTGCCAGCAGTTCAATACAGGTCGCTGGAAACACCATATATTTT.

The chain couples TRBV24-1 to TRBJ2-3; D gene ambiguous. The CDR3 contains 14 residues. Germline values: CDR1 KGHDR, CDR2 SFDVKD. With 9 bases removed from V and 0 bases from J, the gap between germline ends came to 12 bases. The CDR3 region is CATQGRASTDTQYF. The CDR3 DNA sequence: TGTGCCACCCAAGGACGGGCTAGCACAGATACGCAGTATTTT.

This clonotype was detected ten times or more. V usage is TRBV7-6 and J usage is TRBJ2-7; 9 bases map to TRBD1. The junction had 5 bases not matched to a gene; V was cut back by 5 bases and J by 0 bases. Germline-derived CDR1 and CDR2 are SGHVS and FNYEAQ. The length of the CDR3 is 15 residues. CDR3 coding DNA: TGTGCCAGCAGCCCGGGACAGGGATTCTCCTACGAGCAGTACTTC. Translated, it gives CASSPGQGFSYEQYF.

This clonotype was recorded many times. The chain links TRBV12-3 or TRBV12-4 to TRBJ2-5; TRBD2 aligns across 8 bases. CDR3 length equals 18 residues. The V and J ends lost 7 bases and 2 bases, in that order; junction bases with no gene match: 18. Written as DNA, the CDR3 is TGTGCCAGCACAACCGGGACTAGGTCGATCGGGAGGCAAGAGACCCAGTACTTC. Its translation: CASTTGTRSIGRQETQYF.

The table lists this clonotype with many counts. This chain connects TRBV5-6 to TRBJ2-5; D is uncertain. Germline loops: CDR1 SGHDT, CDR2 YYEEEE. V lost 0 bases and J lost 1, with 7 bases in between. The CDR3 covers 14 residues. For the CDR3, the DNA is TGTGCCAGCAGCTTGGCCCGCAGCCAAGAGACCCAGTACTTC. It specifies CASSLARSQETQYF.

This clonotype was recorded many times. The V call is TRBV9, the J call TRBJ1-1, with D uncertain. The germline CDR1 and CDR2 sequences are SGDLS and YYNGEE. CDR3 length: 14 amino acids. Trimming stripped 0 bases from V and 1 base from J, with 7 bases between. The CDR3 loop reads CASSVVGGNTEAFF. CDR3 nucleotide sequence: TGTGCCAGCAGCGTAGTAGGAGGGAACACTGAAGCTTTCTTT.

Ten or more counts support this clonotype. DNA of the CDR3: TGTGCCAGCAGCTTAGCGCGTAAGACTAGCGGGAGGAAACGGAGCTCCTACAATGAGCAGTTCTTC. Its translation is CASSLARKTSGRKRSSYNEQFF. The J gene is TRBJ2-1, the V gene TRBV7-9; 13 bases are shared with TRBD2. V lost 0 bases, J lost 0 bases, and 14 bases stayed unmatched. Germline lookup yields CDR1 SEHNR and CDR2 FQNEAQ (reference sequence). The CDR3 extends over 22 amino acids.

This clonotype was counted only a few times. CDR3 protein: CASIPGGLYEQYF. CDR3 sequence (DNA): TGTGCCAGCATCCCCGGGGGTCTTTACGAGCAGTACTTC. This chain uses TRBV28 with TRBJ2-7; the D gene is possibly TRBD2 (6 bases). CDR3 length: 13 amino acids. V was cut by 7 bases and J by 4 bases, with 14 bases left in between. In germline, CDR1 is MDHEN, CDR2 SYDVKM.